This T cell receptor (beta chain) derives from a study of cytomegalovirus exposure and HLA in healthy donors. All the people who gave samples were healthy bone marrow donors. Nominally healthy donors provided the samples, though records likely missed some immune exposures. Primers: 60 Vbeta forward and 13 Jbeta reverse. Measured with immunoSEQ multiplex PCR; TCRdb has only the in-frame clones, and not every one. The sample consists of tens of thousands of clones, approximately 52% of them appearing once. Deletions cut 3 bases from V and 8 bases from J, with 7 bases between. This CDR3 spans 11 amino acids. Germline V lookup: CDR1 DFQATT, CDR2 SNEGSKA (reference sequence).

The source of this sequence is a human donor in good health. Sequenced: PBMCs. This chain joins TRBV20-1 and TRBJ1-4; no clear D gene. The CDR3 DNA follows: TGCAGTGCTAGTGGGAGGGAAAAACTGTTTTTT. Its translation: CSASGREKLFF.